The clone carrying this T cell receptor beta chain came up a few times. Its antigen remains unknown. A universal primer site arose from template switching, and cDNA bore unique molecular identifiers. TCRdb processed the 5' RACE reads anew with MiXCR; each CDR3 protein has one entry. The data contain 350,000 to 450,000 distinct CDR3 sequences, around 18% of them seen just once; the ten biggest clones take up roughly 12%. Only healthy Caucasians were enrolled as donors. This specimen belongs to a study of identical twins. Study-wide results and limits: Interpretation of the results relied on cross-sectional statistical analysis and not on following the same donors. Models came in too low on out-of-frame TCR alpha sharing in monozygotic twins.

Germline CDR1 reads SGHKS; CDR2 reads YYEKEE (reference sequence). Trimming left V 4 bases short and J 5 bases short, with 18 bases between. This CDR3 has 15 amino acids. The sample consisted of naive T cells sorted from blood. This chain connects TRBV5-5 to TRBJ1-1; a possible D gene is TRBD1 (6 bases). The sequence derives from a man between 45 and 60 years old in good health. DNA for the CDR3: TGTGCCAGCAGCCTCGGACAGCTGGGGAGGACTGAAGCTTTCTTT. It translates to CASSLGQLGRTEAFF.